This TCR beta chain appears in the sequencing data of a study of PD-L1 blockade in urothelial cancer. In the case of this clone: A read error may account for a junction end that differs from germline.

CDR3 length: 16 residues. Germline-derived CDR1 and CDR2 are LNHDA and SQIVND (reference sequence). TCRdb's copy holds only in-frame clones and misses some; the assay was immunoSEQ multiplex PCR. The sample has some 45,000 clones; 88% are singletons. The sample was PBMCs, taken around atezolizumab (anti-PD-L1) treatment. This chain joins TRBV19 and TRBJ2-1; 8 bases agree with TRBD1. The sequence came from a man aged 80 or over with urothelial cancer. The chain's CDR3 is CASLSRGTGSSNEQFF. The CDR3 nucleotides read TGTGCCAGTCTTTCCCGCGGGACAGGCTCCTCCAATGAGCAGTTCTTC.